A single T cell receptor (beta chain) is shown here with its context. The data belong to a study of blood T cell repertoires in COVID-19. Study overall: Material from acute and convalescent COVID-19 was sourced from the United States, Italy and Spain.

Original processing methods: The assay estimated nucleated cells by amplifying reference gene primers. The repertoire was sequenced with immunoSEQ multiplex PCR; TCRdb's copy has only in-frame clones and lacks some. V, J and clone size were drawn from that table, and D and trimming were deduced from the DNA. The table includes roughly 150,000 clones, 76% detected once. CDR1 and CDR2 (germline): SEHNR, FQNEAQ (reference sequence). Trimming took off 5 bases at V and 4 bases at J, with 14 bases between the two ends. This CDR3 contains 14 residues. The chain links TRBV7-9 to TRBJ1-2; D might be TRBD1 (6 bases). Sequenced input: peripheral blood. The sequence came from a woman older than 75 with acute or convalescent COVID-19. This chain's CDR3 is CASSPQGSPYGYTF. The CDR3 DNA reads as TGTGCCAGCAGCCCCCAGGGGTCCCCCTATGGCTACACCTTC.